The clone carrying this T cell receptor (beta chain) came up once. Antigen specificity is unknown. Assay: immunoSEQ multiplex PCR; the TCRdb copy retains only in-frame clones and omits some. Of tens of thousands of clones listed, 95% are singletons. This sample stems from a study of graft-versus-host responses after intestinal transplantation. About the study: Each of the recipients got a multivisceral, liver-intestinal, or isolated intestinal transplant. Induction with anti-thymocyte globulin, then tacrolimus and steroids for approximately three years, was given to all recipients.

CDR1 is MDHEN and CDR2 is SYDVKM in the germline V gene. The germline V and J ends were trimmed by 5 bases and 4 bases, with 17 bases remaining between them. The CDR3 has 15 residues. Findings and limits, study-wide: Marrow from the recipient contained GvH clones, some of which had appeared first in ileum or blood. Within the allografts of patients who had graft-donor T cell macrochimerism, graft-versus-host to host-versus-graft clonal ratios were high.

The V gene is TRBV28, the J gene TRBJ1-2; perhaps TRBD1 as D (6 bases). This clonotype was sampled from a human donor who was the organ donor for an intestinal transplant. The specimen was unstimulated CD8+ T cells sorted from spleen or lymph node cells, collected before transplant. CDR3 loop: CASSPAGALGYGYTF. The CDR3 DNA reads as TGTGCCAGCAGTCCCGCGGGGGCTCTCGGCTATGGCTACACCTTC.